This entry lists 32 T cell receptor beta chains sequenced from one sample in a study of PD-L1 blockade in urothelial cancer. Measured with immunoSEQ multiplex PCR; TCRdb has only the in-frame clones, and not every one. The sample comprises 38,000 or so clones, approximately 82% of which are singletons, and 15% to 20% rests with the top ten. The source material was PBMCs, sampled around atezolizumab (anti-PD-L1) treatment. The receptors were gathered from a man between 60 and 75 years old with urothelial cancer.

This chain connects TRBV18 to TRBJ2-2; no clear D gene. Deletions cut 6 bases from V and 2 bases from J, with 10 bases between. The CDR3 totals 14 residues. Per germline, CDR1 KGHSH and CDR2 LQKENI. The CDR3 DNA is TGTGCCAGCTCCTCCTTACAAAACACCGGGGAGCTGTTTTTT. Amino acids: CASSSLQNTGELFF.

This clone turned up a few times. V usage is TRBV9 and J usage is TRBJ2-2; no definite D call. The germline gives CDR1 SGDLS, CDR2 YYNGEE. CDR3 length equals 15 residues. V was trimmed by 0 bases and J by 2 bases, leaving 8 bases between them. This CDR3 reads CASSVAVTNTGELFF. The CDR3 DNA is TGTGCCAGCAGCGTAGCGGTAACTAACACCGGGGAGCTGTTTTTT. The variable domain in full, completed from reference TRBV9 and TRBJ2-2, reads DSGVTQTPKHLITATGQRVTLRCSPRSGDLSVYWYQQSLDQGLQFLIQYYNGEERAKGNILERFSAQQFPDLHSELNLSSLELGDSALYFCASSVAVTNTGELFFGEGSRLTVL.

This rearrangement joins TRBV4-1 to TRBJ2-3, with D unresolved. Germline CDR1 and CDR2: MGHRA and YSYEKL. CDR3 length: 13 residues. V shed 1 base and J shed 5 bases, with 7 bases lying between them. The CDR3 DNA reads TGCGCCAGCAGCCAAGTAAATGTAGATACGCAGTATTTT. Protein product: CASSQVNVDTQYF.

This chain links TRBV28 with TRBJ2-6, with D perhaps matching TRBD1 (6 bases). This CDR3 comprises 16 residues. Germline V gene lookup returns CDR1 MDHEN and CDR2 SYDVKM. Trimming removed 6 bases from V and 3 bases from J, with 15 bases in between. The CDR3 region is CASRRTGQLGANVLTF. The CDR3 region has the DNA TGTGCCAGCAGACGAACTGGACAGCTTGGGGCCAACGTCCTGACTTTC.

The J gene is TRBJ2-7, the V gene TRBV28, with 7 bases lining up with TRBD2. This CDR3 is 13 amino acids long. Germline V CDR1 and CDR2: MDHEN, SYDVKM. The ends lost 5 bases at V and 9 bases at J; junction bases unmatched: 10. This CDR3 is CASSIPGRETQYF. CDR3 coding DNA: TGTGCCAGCAGTATCCCCGGGCGGGAGACGCAGTACTTC.

In this sample, this clone turned up once. The chain joins TRBV2 to TRBJ1-2; TRBD1 matches 8 bases. The CDR3 spans 13 residues. The germline V gene has CDR1 SNHLY and CDR2 FYNNEI. J lost 7 bases, V lost 6 bases, and 7 bases had no gene match. CDR3 sequence (DNA): TGTGCCAGCAGGACACAGGGGGTAGGTGGCTACACCTTC. Encoded protein: CASRTQGVGGYTF.

The J gene is TRBJ2-3, the V gene TRBV5-5; weak D call: TRBD2 (6 bases). V was trimmed by 0 bases and J by 5 bases, leaving 10 bases between them. From germline, CDR1 is SGHKS and CDR2 YYEKEE (reference sequence). The CDR3 consists of 14 residues. The CDR3 region has the DNA TGTGCCAGCAGCTTGGAGTTCGGGGGAGATACGCAGTATTTT. This translates into CASSLEFGGDTQYF.

The chain uses TRBV5-4 and TRBJ1-2; 8 positions match TRBD1. The CDR3 runs 17 residues. CDR1 and CDR2 from the germline V gene are SGHNT and YYREEE (reference sequence). V was clipped by 4 bases and J by 0 bases; unmatched bases: 11. DNA for the CDR3: TGTGCCAGCAGCGCCGCAACAGGGGGAAGAGCTAACTATGGCTACACCTTC. Translating gives CASSAATGGRANYGYTF.

The CDR3 here is CASRLAGGPQETQYF. The CDR3 nucleotides are TGTGCCAGCAGATTAGCGGGGGGCCCCCAAGAGACCCAGTACTTC. The chain links TRBV6-6 to TRBJ2-5, with 10 bases that match TRBD2. This CDR3 spans 15 amino acids. Germline V CDR1 and CDR2: MNHNY, SVGAGI (reference sequence). V gave up 6 bases and J gave up 1 base; unmatched junction bases: 5.

Worth noting for this clone: One end of the junction is discordant with germline, which a read error may explain. The rearrangement uses TRBV7-2 and TRBJ1-5; D ambiguous. Germline V gene data show CDR1 as SGHTA and CDR2 as FQGNSA. The CDR3 has 13 residues. The CDR3 nucleotides read TGTGCCAGCAGCTTAATGGAGAATCAGTCCCAGCATTTT. Amino acid sequence: CASSLMENQSQHF. The whole variable domain, remainder taken from reference TRBV7-2 and TRBJ1-5, is GAGVSQSPSNKVTEKGKDVELRCDPISGHTALYWYRQSLGQGLEFLIYFQGNSAPDKSGLPSDRFSAERTGGSVSTLTIQRTQQEDSAVYLCASSLMENQSQHFGDGTRLSIL.

V gene TRBV5-1 combines with J gene TRBJ2-3; 10 nucleotides line up with TRBD1. Germline V lookup: CDR1 SGHRS, CDR2 YFSETQ. This CDR3 region has 14 residues. The J segment lost 4 bases and the V segment lost 2 bases, leaving 1 base of the junction unmatched. CDR3 loop: CASSLGQGADTQYF. CDR3 coding DNA: TGCGCCAGCAGCTTAGGACAGGGGGCAGATACGCAGTATTTT.

The V call is TRBV2, the J call TRBJ2-2, with D maybe TRBD1 (6 bases). Deletions cut 3 bases from V and 5 bases from J, with 13 bases between. The CDR3 extends over 15 amino acids. The germline CDR1 and CDR2 sequences are SNHLY and FYNNEI. CDR3 region: CASSDDRGRTGELFF. CDR3 DNA sequence: TGTGCCAGCAGTGATGATAGGGGGAGAACCGGGGAGCTGTTTTTT.

This clone was counted a single time. One junction end does not reproduce the germline sequence, and a read error may be involved. This chain links TRBV2 with TRBJ1-5; 8 nucleotides agree with TRBD1. The CDR3 loop spans 16 amino acids. Germline CDR1 is SNHLY and CDR2 is FYNNEI. For the CDR3, the DNA is TGTGCCAGCAGCCTGGACAGGGTCCAAGAAAATCGGCCCCAGCATTTT. Its translation: CASSLDRVQENRPQHF. The variable domain in full, completed from reference TRBV2 and TRBJ1-5, reads EPEVTQTPSHQVTQMGQEVILRCVPISNHLYFYWYRQILGQKVEFLVSFYNNEISEKSEIFDDQFSVERPDGSNFTLKIRSTKLEDSAMYFCASSLDRVQENRPQHFGDGTRLSIL.

V gene TRBV29-1 combines with J gene TRBJ2-3, with a tentative D call TRBD1 (6 bases). Germline V gene lookup returns CDR1 SQVTM and CDR2 ANQGSEA. V was trimmed by 8 bases and J by 13 bases, leaving 19 bases between them. The CDR3 has 11 amino acids. CDR3 protein: CSSHNQGKEYF. The CDR3 DNA reads TGCAGCTCCCATAATCAGGGGAAGGAGTATTTT.

The J gene is TRBJ2-7, the V gene TRBV5-4; weak D call: TRBD1 (6 bases). Deletions cut 9 bases from V and 0 bases from J, with 16 bases between. This CDR3 region has 14 residues. In germline, CDR1 is SGHNT, CDR2 YYREEE (reference sequence). The CDR3: CAIQGIPNSYEQYF. CDR3 sequence (DNA): TGTGCCATTCAGGGGATTCCTAACTCCTACGAGCAGTACTTC.

This chain links TRBV5-1 with TRBJ2-1; no clear D. The germline gives CDR1 SGHRS, CDR2 YFSETQ. This CDR3 contains 12 residues. The V end was cut by 4 bases, the J end by 12 bases, with 14 bases between. CDR3 amino acids: CASSAVGVGQFF. The CDR3 nucleotides read TGCGCCAGCAGCGCAGTGGGCGTGGGGCAGTTCTTC.

V and J are TRBV28 and TRBJ1-4; D might be TRBD1 (6 bases). Germline V gene sequence: CDR1 MDHEN, CDR2 SYDVKM. V was pared by 2 bases and J by 7 bases, with 17 bases between. The CDR3 has 16 amino acids. This CDR3 is CASSLPGAGRSEKLFF. The CDR3 DNA sequence: TGTGCCAGCAGTTTACCAGGGGCCGGCCGGAGTGAAAAACTGTTTTTT.

The chain carries TRBV15 and TRBJ1-1; 8 bases agree with TRBD1. Per the germline V gene, CDR1 is LNHNV and CDR2 is YYDKDF (reference sequence). V lost 2 bases to trimming and J lost 4 bases; unmatched junction nucleotides: 3. The CDR3 length is 14 residues. CDR3 coding DNA: TGTGCCACCAGCAGACAGGGGGCTGCCACTGAAGCTTTCTTT. Translated: CATSRQGAATEAFF.

The J gene is TRBJ2-7, the V gene TRBV5-1; D unclear. The V and J ends lost 4 bases and 0 bases respectively, with 14 bases between them. The germline V gene has CDR1 SGHRS and CDR2 YFSETQ. The CDR3 length is 15 residues. The CDR3 sequence is CASSRPGSSSYEQYF. DNA of the CDR3: TGCGCCAGCAGCCGCCCCGGGTCCAGCTCCTACGAGCAGTACTTC.

The rearrangement uses TRBV4-1 and TRBJ2-7, with TRBD1 matching over 7 bases. CDR1 and CDR2 from the germline V gene are MGHRA and YSYEKL. This CDR3 is 15 amino acids long. V lost 1 base to trimming and J lost 4 bases; unmatched junction nucleotides: 7. The CDR3 reads CASSQVTGALYEQYF. Written as DNA, the CDR3 is TGCGCCAGCAGCCAAGTTACAGGGGCATTGTACGAGCAGTACTTC.

This rearrangement joins TRBV9 to TRBJ1-2; possible D gene TRBD1, 5 bases. V was cut by 4 bases and J by 7 bases, with 14 bases left in between. The CDR3 runs to 13 residues. Germline V gene sequence: CDR1 SGDLS, CDR2 YYNGEE. In DNA, the CDR3 is TGTGCCAGCAGCACTCAAATGGGGGGTGGCTACACCTTC. It codes for CASSTQMGGGYTF.

The CDR3 region is CAWSVDRDEQFF. CDR3 nucleotide sequence: TGTGCCTGGAGTGTAGACCGGGATGAGCAGTTCTTC. This chain joins TRBV30 and TRBJ2-1; D is unresolved. In germline, CDR1 is GTSNPN, CDR2 SVGIG (reference sequence). The CDR3 is 12 amino acids. V dropped 0 bases and J dropped 8 bases, with 8 bases sitting between them.

V gene TRBV27 combines with J gene TRBJ2-7; TRBD2 matches at 7 bases. From germline, CDR1 is MNHEY and CDR2 SMNVEV (reference sequence). J lost 4 bases, V lost 11 bases, and 17 bases had no gene match. CDR3 length: 15 amino acids. The CDR3 bases are TGTGCCTCCCAATCGGCCGGCGGGGGAGGATACGAGCAGTACTTC. Protein product: CASQSAGGGGYEQYF.

In this sample, this clone is large. The chain uses TRBV27 and TRBJ1-5; D gene uncertain. The CDR3 sequence is 13 residues long. V dropped 4 bases and J dropped 6 bases, with 10 bases sitting between them. CDR1 is MNHEY and CDR2 is SMNVEV in the germline V gene (reference sequence). The CDR3 bases are TGTGCCAGCAGTTCATGGGCAGGTCAGCCCCAGCATTTT. This sequence encodes CASSSWAGQPQHF.

In DNA form, the CDR3 reads TGTGCCAGCAGCTTTAACCTAGCGGGAGGTAGTGAGCAGTACTTC. This codes for CASSFNLAGGSEQYF. This sequence joins TRBV5-8 and TRBJ2-7; TRBD2 agrees at 11 bases. The CDR3 runs to 15 residues. V shed 2 bases and J 7 bases; nucleotides not matched to a gene: 8. The germline gives CDR1 SGHTS, CDR2 YDEGEE.

This rearrangement joins TRBV5-4 to TRBJ2-2; 7 nucleotides align to TRBD2. The V gene's germline CDR1 is SGHNT and CDR2 YYREEE (reference sequence). This CDR3 has 15 residues. V lost 1 base to trimming and J lost 7 bases; unmatched junction nucleotides: 7. The CDR3: CASSLQGRAYGELFF. In DNA form, the CDR3 reads TGTGCCAGCAGCTTGCAAGGGAGGGCCTACGGGGAGCTGTTTTTT.

This chain joins TRBV5-6 and TRBJ2-7; D possibly corresponds to TRBD1 (6 bases). V was trimmed by 2 bases and J by 2 bases, leaving 8 bases between them. This CDR3 is 13 amino acids long. Germline V CDR1 and CDR2: SGHDT, YYEEEE. CDR3 protein: CASSFGQTYEQYF. The CDR3 nucleotides read TGTGCCAGCAGCTTTGGACAGACCTACGAGCAGTACTTC.

V gene TRBV7-8 combines with J gene TRBJ2-1, with 9 positions matching TRBD2. V trimming: 1 base; J trimming: 8 bases; junction bases outside the gene matches: 6. The CDR3 loop spans 15 amino acids. Germline V lookup: CDR1 SGHVS, CDR2 FQNEAQ. The CDR3 sequence is CASSLVQREEDEQFF. CDR3 DNA: TGTGCCAGCAGCTTAGTCCAGCGGGAGGAGGATGAGCAGTTCTTC.

The genes are TRBV28 and TRBJ1-6, with D uncertain. This CDR3 comprises 13 residues. V lost 5 bases, J lost 8 bases, and 10 bases lay in between. The germline V gene has CDR1 MDHEN and CDR2 SYDVKM. The CDR3: CASSLARDSPLHF. In nucleotides, the CDR3 is TGTGCCAGCAGTCTGGCTCGGGATTCACCCCTCCACTTT.

The rearrangement uses TRBV10-3 and TRBJ2-2; 13 bases fit TRBD2. The CDR3 runs to 17 residues. Germline V gene sequence: CDR1 ENHRY, CDR2 SYGVKD. After removal of 6 bases from V and 3 bases from J, the junction contained 7 bases not matched to a gene. The CDR3 reads CAISGTSGVWDTGELFF. The CDR3 bases are TGTGCCATCAGCGGGACTAGCGGGGTCTGGGACACCGGGGAGCTGTTTTTT.

This rearrangement joins TRBV7-9 to TRBJ1-4, with TRBD1 matching over 9 bases. The germline V gene has CDR1 SEHNR and CDR2 FQNEAQ (reference sequence). The CDR3 extends over 14 amino acids. Losses at the gene ends were 4 bases for V and 5 bases for J; bases not matched to a gene: 2. CDR3 in amino acids: CASSSGTGNEKLFF. Here the CDR3 DNA reads TGTGCCAGCAGCTCCGGGACAGGGAATGAAAAACTGTTTTTT.

The chain employs TRBV6-5 and TRBJ2-1; possible D gene TRBD1, 5 bases. Germline CDR1 is MNHEY and CDR2 is SVGAGI. The CDR3 has 15 residues. V was trimmed by 6 bases and J by 0 bases, leaving 12 bases between them. CDR3 protein: CASRWGLNSYNEQFF. Written as DNA, the CDR3 is TGTGCCAGCAGATGGGGCCTAAACTCCTACAATGAGCAGTTCTTC.